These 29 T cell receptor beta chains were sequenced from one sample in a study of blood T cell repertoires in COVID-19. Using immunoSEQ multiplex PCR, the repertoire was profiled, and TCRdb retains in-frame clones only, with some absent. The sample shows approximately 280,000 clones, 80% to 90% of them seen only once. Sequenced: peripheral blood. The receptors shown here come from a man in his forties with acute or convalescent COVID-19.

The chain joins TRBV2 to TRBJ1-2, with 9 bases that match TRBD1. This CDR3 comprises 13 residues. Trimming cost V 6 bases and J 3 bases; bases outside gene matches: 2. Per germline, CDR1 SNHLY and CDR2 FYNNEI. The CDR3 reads CASSGDRDYGYTF. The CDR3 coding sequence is TGTGCCAGCAGCGGGGACAGGGACTATGGCTACACCTTC. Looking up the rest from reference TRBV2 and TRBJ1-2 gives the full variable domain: EPEVTQTPSHQVTQMGQEVILRCVPISNHLYFYWYRQILGQKVEFLVSFYNNEISEKSEIFDDQFSVERPDGSNFTLKIRSTKLEDSAMYFCASSGDRDYGYTFGSGTRLTVV.

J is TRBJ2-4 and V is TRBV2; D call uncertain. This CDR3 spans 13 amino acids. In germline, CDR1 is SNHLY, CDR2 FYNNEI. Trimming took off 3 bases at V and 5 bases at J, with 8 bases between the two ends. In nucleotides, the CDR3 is TGTGCCAGCAGTGAGGTAGTCGAAAACATTCAGTACTTC. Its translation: CASSEVVENIQYF. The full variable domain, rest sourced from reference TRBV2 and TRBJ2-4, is EPEVTQTPSHQVTQMGQEVILRCVPISNHLYFYWYRQILGQKVEFLVSFYNNEISEKSEIFDDQFSVERPDGSNFTLKIRSTKLEDSAMYFCASSEVVENIQYFGAGTRLSVL.

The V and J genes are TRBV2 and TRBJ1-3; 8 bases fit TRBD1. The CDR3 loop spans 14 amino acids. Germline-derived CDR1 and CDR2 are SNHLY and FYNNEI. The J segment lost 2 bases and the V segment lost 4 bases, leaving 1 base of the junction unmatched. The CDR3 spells CASSAQGAGNTIYF. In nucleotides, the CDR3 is TGTGCCAGCAGTGCACAGGGGGCTGGAAACACCATATATTTT.

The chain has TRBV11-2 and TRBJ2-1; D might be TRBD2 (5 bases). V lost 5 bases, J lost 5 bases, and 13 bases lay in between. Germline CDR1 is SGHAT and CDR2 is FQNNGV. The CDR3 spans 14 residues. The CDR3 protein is CASSPQLRDNEQFF. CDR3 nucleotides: TGTGCCAGCAGCCCCCAACTGAGGGACAATGAGCAGTTCTTC.

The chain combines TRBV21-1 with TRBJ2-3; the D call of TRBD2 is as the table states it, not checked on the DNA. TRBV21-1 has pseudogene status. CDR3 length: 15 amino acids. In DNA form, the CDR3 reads TGTGCCAGCAGCAAAGGGCGGGGGAAGGCCGATACGCAGTATTTT. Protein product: CASSKGRGKADTQYF.

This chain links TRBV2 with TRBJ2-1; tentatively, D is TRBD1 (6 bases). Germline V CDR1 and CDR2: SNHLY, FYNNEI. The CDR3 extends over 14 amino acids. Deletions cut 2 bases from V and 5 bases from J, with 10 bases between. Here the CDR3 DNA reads TGTGCCAGCAGTGAATGGGGGCGCGACAATGAGCAGTTCTTC. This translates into CASSEWGRDNEQFF.

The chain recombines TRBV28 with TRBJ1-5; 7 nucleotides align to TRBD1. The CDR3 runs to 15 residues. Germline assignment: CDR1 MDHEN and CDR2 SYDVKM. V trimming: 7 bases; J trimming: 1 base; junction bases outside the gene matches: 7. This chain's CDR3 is CASTPSGGSNQPQHF. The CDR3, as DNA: TGTGCCAGCACCCCATCAGGGGGAAGCAATCAGCCCCAGCATTTT.

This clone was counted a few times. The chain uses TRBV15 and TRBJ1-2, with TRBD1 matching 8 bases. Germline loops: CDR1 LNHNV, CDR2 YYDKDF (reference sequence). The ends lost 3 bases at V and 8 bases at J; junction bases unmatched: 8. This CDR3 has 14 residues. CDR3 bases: TGTGCCACCAGCAGCGCCAGGGGGCAGGAGGGCTACACCTTC. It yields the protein CATSSARGQEGYTF. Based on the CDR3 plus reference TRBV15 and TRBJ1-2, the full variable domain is DAMVIQNPRYQVTQFGKPVTLSCSQTLNHNVMYWYQQKSSQAPKLLFHYYDKDFNNEADTPDNFQSRRPNTSFCFLDIRSPGLGDTAMYLCATSSARGQEGYTFGSGTRLTVV.

CDR3 coding DNA: TGTGCCAGCAGCTTATCCGTTGGCGGGGTGGGTACGCAGTATTTT. It is translated as CASSLSVGGVGTQYF. The chain has TRBV7-2 and TRBJ2-3, with D possibly being TRBD2 (6 bases). The length of the CDR3 is 15 residues. V gave up 2 bases and J gave up 8 bases, with 17 bases separating them. The germline CDR1 and CDR2 sequences are SGHTA and FQGNSA.

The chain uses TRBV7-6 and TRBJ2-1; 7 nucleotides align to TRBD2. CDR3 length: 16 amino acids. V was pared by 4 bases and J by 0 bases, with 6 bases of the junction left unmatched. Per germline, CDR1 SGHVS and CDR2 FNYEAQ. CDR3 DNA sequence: TGTGCCAGCAGCTCTTGGCGGGGGAGCTCCTACAATGAGCAGTTCTTC. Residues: CASSSWRGSSYNEQFF.

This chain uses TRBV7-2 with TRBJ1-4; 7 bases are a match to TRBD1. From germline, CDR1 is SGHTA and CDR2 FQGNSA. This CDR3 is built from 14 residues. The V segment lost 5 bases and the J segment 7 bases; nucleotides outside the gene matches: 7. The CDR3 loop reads CASSARGLGEKLFF. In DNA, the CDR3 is TGTGCCAGCAGCGCAAGGGGGCTTGGTGAAAAACTGTTTTTT.

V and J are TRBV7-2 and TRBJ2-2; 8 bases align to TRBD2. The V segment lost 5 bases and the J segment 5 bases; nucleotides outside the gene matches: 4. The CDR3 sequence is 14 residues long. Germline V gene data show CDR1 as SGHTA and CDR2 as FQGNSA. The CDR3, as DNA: TGTGCCAGCAGCCGGCGGGGGGAAACCGGGGAGCTGTTTTTT. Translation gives CASSRRGETGELFF.

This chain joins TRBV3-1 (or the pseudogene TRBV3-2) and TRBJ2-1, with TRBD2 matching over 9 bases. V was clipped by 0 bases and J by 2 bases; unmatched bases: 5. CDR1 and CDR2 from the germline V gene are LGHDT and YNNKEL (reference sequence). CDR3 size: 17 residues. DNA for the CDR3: TGTGCCAGCAGCCAAGATCCGGCTAGCGGGGCCTACAATGAGCAGTTCTTC. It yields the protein CASSQDPASGAYNEQFF.

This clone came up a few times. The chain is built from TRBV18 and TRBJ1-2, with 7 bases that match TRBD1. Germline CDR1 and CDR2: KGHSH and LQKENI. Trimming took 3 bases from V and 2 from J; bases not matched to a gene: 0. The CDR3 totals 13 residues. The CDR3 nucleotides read TGTGCCAGCTCACCGGGACAGAACTATGGCTACACCTTC. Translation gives CASSPGQNYGYTF.

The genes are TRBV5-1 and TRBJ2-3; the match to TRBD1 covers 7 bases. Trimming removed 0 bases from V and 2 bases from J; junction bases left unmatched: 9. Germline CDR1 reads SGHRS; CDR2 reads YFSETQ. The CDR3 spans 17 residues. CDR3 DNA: TGCGCCAGCAGCTTGGCCAAGGGACAGCTGCACACAGATACGCAGTATTTT. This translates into CASSLAKGQLHTDTQYF.

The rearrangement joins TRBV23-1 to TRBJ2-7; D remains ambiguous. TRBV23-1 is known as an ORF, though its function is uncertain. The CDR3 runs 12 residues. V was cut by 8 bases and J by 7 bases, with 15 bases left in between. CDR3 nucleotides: TGCGCCAGCTGTCGGTGCAGTAATGAGCAGTACTTC. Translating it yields CASCRCSNEQYF.

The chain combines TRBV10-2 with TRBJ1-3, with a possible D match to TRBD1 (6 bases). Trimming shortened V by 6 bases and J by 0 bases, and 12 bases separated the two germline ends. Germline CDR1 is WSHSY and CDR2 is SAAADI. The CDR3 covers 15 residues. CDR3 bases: TGCGCCAGCAGGGACAGTGCCTTCTCTGGAAACACCATATATTTT. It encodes CASRDSAFSGNTIYF.

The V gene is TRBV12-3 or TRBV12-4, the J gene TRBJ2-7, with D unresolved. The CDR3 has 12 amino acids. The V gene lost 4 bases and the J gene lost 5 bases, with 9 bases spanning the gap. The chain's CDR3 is CASSSIDHEQYF. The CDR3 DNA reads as TGTGCCAGCAGTTCTATAGATCACGAGCAGTACTTC.

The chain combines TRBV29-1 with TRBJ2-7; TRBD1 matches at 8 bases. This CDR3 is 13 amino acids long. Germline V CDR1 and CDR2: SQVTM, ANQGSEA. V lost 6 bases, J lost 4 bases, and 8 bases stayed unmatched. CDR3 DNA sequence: TGCAGCGTCGGAGAGGACAGGGCGTACGAGCAGTACTTC. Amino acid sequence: CSVGEDRAYEQYF.

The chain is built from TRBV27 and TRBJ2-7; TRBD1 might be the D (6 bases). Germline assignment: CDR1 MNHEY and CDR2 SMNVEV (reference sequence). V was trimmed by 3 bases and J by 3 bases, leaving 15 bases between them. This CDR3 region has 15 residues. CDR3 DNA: TGTGCCAGCAGTTTCGCGGCAGGGGAAGGCTACGAGCAGTACTTC. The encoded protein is CASSFAAGEGYEQYF.

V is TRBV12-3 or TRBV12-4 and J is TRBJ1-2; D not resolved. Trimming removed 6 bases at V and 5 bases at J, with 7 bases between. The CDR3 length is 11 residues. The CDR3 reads CASSEIYGYTF. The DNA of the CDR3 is TGTGCCAGCAGCGAGATTTATGGCTACACCTTC.

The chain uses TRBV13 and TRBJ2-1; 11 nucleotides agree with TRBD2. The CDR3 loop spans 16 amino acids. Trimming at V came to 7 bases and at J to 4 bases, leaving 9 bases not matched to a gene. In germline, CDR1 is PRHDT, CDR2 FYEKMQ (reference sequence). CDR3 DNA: TGTGCCAGCACAAGTCTAGCGGGGGGCCGTTACAATGAGCAGTTCTTC. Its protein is CASTSLAGGRYNEQFF.

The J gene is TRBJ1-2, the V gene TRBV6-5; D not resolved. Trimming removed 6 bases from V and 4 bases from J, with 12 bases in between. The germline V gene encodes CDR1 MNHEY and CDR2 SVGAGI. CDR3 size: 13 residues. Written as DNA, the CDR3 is TGTGCCAGCAGGATGACCGAGGGCTATGGCTACACCTTC. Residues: CASRMTEGYGYTF.

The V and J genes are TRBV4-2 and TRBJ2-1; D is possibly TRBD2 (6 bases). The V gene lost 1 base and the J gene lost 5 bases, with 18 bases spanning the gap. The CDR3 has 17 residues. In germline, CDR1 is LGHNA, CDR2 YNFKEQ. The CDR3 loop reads CASSQGPTGTGDNEQFF. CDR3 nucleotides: TGTGCCAGCAGCCAAGGGCCTACCGGGACGGGGGACAATGAGCAGTTCTTC.

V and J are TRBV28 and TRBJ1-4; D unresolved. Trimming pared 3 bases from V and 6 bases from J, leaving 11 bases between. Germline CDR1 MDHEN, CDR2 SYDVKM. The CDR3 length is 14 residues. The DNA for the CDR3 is TGTGCCAGCAGTTTGGTGACTGATGATGAAAAACTGTTTTTT. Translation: CASSLVTDDEKLFF.

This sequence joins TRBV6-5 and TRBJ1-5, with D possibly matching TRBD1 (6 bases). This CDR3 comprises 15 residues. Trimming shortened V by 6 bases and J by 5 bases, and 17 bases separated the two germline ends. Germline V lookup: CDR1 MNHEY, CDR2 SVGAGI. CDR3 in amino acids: CASRSLRGGDQPQHF. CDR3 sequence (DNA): TGTGCCAGCAGGAGCCTTCGGGGGGGCGATCAGCCCCAGCATTTT.

As DNA, the CDR3 is TGTGCCAGCAGCCTGTGGCTGCAGACTCAAGAAAAACTGTTTTTT. This gives the protein CASSLWLQTQEKLFF. This sequence joins TRBV5-6 and TRBJ1-4; D is uncertain. Between the trimmed V and J ends, which lost 4 bases and 8 bases, there was a span of 18 bases. Per germline, CDR1 SGHDT and CDR2 YYEEEE. The length of the CDR3 is 15 residues.

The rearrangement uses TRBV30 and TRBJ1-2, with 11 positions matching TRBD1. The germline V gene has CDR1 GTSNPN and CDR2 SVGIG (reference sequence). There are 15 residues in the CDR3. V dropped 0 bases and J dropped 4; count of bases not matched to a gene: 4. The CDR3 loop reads CAWSVGQGASYGYTF. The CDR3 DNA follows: TGTGCCTGGAGTGTAGGACAGGGGGCGAGCTATGGCTACACCTTC.

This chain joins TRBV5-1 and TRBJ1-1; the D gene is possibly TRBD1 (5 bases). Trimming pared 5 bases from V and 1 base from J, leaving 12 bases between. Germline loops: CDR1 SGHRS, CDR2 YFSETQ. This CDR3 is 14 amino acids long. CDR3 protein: CASRYGTGNTEAFF. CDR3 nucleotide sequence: TGCGCCAGCAGGTATGGTACAGGGAACACTGAAGCTTTCTTT.